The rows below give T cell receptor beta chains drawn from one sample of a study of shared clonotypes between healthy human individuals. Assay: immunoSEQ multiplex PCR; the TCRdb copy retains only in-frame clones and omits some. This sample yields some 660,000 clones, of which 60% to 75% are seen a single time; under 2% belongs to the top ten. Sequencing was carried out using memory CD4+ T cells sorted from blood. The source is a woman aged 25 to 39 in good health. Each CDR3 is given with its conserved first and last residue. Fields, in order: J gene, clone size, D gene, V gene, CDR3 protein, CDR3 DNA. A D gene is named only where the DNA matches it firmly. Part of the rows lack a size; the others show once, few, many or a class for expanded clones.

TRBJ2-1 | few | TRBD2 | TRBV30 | CAWSHPASGRSSYNEQFF | TGTGCCTGGAGCCACCCGGCTAGCGGGCGAAGCTCCTACAATGAGCAGTTCTTC
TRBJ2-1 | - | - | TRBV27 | CASSLSGAGGKFF | TGTGCCAGCAGTTTATCAGGGGCTGGGGGTAAGTTCTTC
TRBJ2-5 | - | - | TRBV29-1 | CSGNGGPQETQYF | TGCAGCGGGAACGGTGGGCCCCAAGAGACCCAGTACTTC
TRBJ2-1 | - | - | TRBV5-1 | CASSLSVPDNEQFF | TGCGCCAGCAGCTTGTCTGTGCCGGACAATGAGCAGTTCTTC
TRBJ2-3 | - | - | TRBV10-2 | CASKDRPTDTQYF | TGCGCCAGCAAGGACAGACCCACAGATACGCAGTATTTT
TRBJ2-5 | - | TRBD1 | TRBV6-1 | CASSATGGETQYF | TGTGCCAGCAGTGCAACAGGGGGGGAGACCCAGTACTTC
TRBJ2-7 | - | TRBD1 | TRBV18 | CASNSGTGAREQYF | TGTGCCAGCAACTCCGGGACAGGGGCGAGGGAGCAGTACTTC
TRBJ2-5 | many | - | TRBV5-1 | CASSTGLGAEETQYF | TGCGCCAGCAGCACCGGATTGGGCGCTGAGGAGACCCAGTACTTC
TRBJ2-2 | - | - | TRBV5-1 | CASSPGLIPGELFF | TGCGCCAGCAGCCCAGGGCTAATCCCCGGGGAGCTGTTTTTT
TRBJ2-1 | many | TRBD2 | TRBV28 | CASSSLGGGYNEQFF | TGTGCCAGCAGTTCCCTTGGGGGAGGGTACAATGAGCAGTTCTTC
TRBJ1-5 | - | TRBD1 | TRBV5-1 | CASSPQGQANQPQHF | TGCGCCAGCAGCCCCCAGGGACAGGCCAATCAGCCCCAGCATTTT